This T cell receptor beta chain was identified in a study of post-analysis software for immune sequencing data. Study-level background: Patients with relapsing-remitting, secondary progressive and progressive-relapsing multiple sclerosis courses were all represented. Whole-study results and caveats: Significantly decreased normalized Chao1 diversity was recorded for multiple sclerosis patients relative to controls. Compared with controls, patients had more of 4 to 6 TRBV segments, including TRBV5-6, TRBV5-1 and TRBV20-1.

Researchers reported that TCR beta cDNA libraries carried unique molecular identifiers. Researchers reported roughly 0.5 million cDNA molecules coming from about 1 to 10 million T cells. MiXCR, run by TCRdb on the PCR reads, gives a single entry per CDR3 protein. Of some 370,000 distinct CDR3 sequences listed, 30% to 45% are singletons. Trimming took 4 bases from V and 0 from J; bases not matched to a gene: 4. The germline gives CDR1 KGHDR, CDR2 SFDVKD. The CDR3 is 16 residues long. This clonotype showed up just a few times. The antigen remains undetermined. This chain links TRBV24-1 with TRBJ2-1; 8 bases map to TRBD2. This TCR was sampled from a girl between 5 and 17 years old with multiple sclerosis. Sequencing was performed on blood. CDR3 bases: TGTGCCACCAGTGACTCCAGCGGGGGCTCCTACAATGAGCAGTTCTTC. Translated: CATSDSSGGSYNEQFF.